The clone carrying this TCR beta chain is large by share. Original processing notes: For papillary thyroid cancer, a distant-metastasis classifier was constructed from CDR3 differences observed across clinicopathological groups. TCRdb called clones again from the PCR reads with MiXCR. The V and J calls follow TCRdb's processing rather than the paper's. The sample includes under 5,000 clones, roughly a fifth seen only once; the top ten take 30% to 35%. The V gene's germline CDR1 is LNHDA and CDR2 SQIVND (reference sequence). The CDR3 is 17 amino acids. Unmatched junction bases numbered 8, after V lost 5 bases and J lost 5 bases. This sample stems from a study of metastatic and nonmetastatic thyroid tumors. As for the study in general: From malignant and benign thyroid patients, repertoires in blood and in tumor or nodule tissue were compared.

Thyroid surgery was performed in patients who had received no treatment beforehand. The chain combines TRBV19 with TRBJ2-2; 13 nucleotides match TRBD2. Sequencing was carried out using tumor tissue. The origin of this receptor is a male donor with papillary thyroid cancer or a benign thyroid nodule (not recorded which). Some clones in this sample may be carry-over from other donors' samples. The CDR3 coding sequence is TGTGCCAGTAGTCTAGGACTAGCGGGAGTGTATACCGGGGAGCTGTTTTTT. This sequence encodes CASSLGLAGVYTGELFF.